The rows below give T cell receptor beta chains drawn from one sample of a study of T cells and Merkel cell carcinoma outcomes. The protocol was immunoSEQ multiplex PCR, while the TCRdb copy is restricted to in-frame clones and leaves out a portion. The table includes under 25,000 clones, almost 85% detected once. Source material: tumor tissue from Merkel cell carcinoma. These receptors all come from a human donor with Merkel cell carcinoma. Both conserved end residues are part of each CDR3. A D gene is named only where the DNA matches it firmly. For some rows the clone size is stated as once, few or many, or as a class when expanded; others skip it.

j_call	d_call	v_call	clone_size	cdr3_aa	cdr3_nt
TRBJ1-5	-	TRBV29-1	-	CSVEEQLNQPQHF	TGCAGCGTTGAAGAACAGCTCAATCAGCCCCAGCATTTT
TRBJ1-6	-	TRBV6-5	-	CASGHGVPPLHF	TGTGCCAGCGGTCACGGGGTGCCACCCCTCCACTTT
TRBJ2-2	TRBD1	TRBV18	-	CASSLRGQSNTGELFF	TGTGCCAGCTCACTGAGGGGACAGTCGAACACCGGGGAGCTGTTTTTT
TRBJ1-1	-	TRBV5-1	-	CASSLSPGAYMNTEAFF	TGCGCCAGCAGCCTGTCACCAGGGGCTTACATGAACACTGAAGCTTTCTTT
TRBJ1-1	TRBD1	TRBV19	once	CASKIGGTGMTEAFF	TGTGCCAGTAAGATCGGGGGGACAGGGATGACTGAAGCTTTCTTT
TRBJ2-1	TRBD2	TRBV5-6	-	CASSTPGGNEQFF	TGTGCCAGCAGCACCCCGGGAGGTAATGAGCAGTTCTTC
TRBJ2-3	TRBD2	TRBV5-1	-	CASSFAGGLGDTQYF	TGCGCCAGCAGCTTCGCGGGGGGACTAGGGGATACGCAGTATTTT
TRBJ2-2	-	TRBV2	-	CASSVPAGELFF	TGTGCCAGCAGCGTGCCAGCCGGGGAGCTGTTTTTT
TRBJ2-6	TRBD1	TRBV7-9	-	CASSLALTGGTGANVLTF	TGTGCCAGCAGCTTAGCCCTCACAGGGGGCACTGGGGCCAACGTCCTGACTTTC
TRBJ2-7	-	TRBV2	-	CASFGPPAYEQYF	TGTGCCAGCTTTGGCCCCCCGGCCTACGAGCAGTACTTC
TRBJ2-3	-	TRBV5-1	-	CASRGSTDTQYF	TGCGCCAGCAGGGGTAGCACAGATACGCAGTATTTT
TRBJ1-1	TRBD1	TRBV5-1	-	CASSLAGGRTEAFF	TGCGCCAGCAGCTTGGCAGGGGGAAGGACTGAAGCTTTCTTT
TRBJ2-3	-	TRBV27	medium-sized	CASTPGPSTDTQYF	TGTGCCAGCACCCCTGGACCAAGCACAGATACGCAGTATTTT
TRBJ1-4	-	TRBV7-9	-	CASSSRGRMTSEGEKLFF	TGTGCCAGCAGCTCAAGGGGGAGGATGACATCCGAAGGTGAAAAACTGTTTTTT
TRBJ1-2	-	TRBV30	-	CAWRLGSGGVYGYTF	TGTGCCTGGAGATTGGGGAGCGGGGGCGTCTATGGCTACACCTTC
TRBJ1-2	-	TRBV7-9	-	CASSPVGVNYGYTF	TGTGCCAGCAGCCCAGTTGGAGTTAACTATGGCTACACCTTC
TRBJ2-7	TRBD1	TRBV7-9	-	CASSPGQGAFYEQYF	TGTGCCAGCAGCCCCGGACAGGGGGCGTTTTACGAGCAGTACTTC
TRBJ2-1	-	TRBV30	-	CAWTKGRGDYNEQFF	TGTGCCTGGACTAAAGGCAGGGGAGACTACAATGAGCAGTTCTTC
TRBJ2-7	-	TRBV5-4	-	CASSLTSTDEQYF	TGTGCCAGCAGTCTGACTAGTACTGACGAGCAGTACTTC
TRBJ2-2	-	TRBV19	-	CASSIVGIGELFF	TGTGCCAGTAGTATCGTGGGTATCGGGGAGCTGTTTTTT
TRBJ1-1	-	TRBV5-6	once	CASSLYGGDRTEAFF	TGTGCCAGCAGCTTGTATGGAGGGGACCGCACTGAAGCTTTCTTT
TRBJ2-7	-	TRBV5-6	-	CASSLGGDSYEQYF	TGTGCCAGCAGCTTGGGGGGGGATTCCTACGAGCAGTACTTC
TRBJ1-4	TRBD1	TRBV2	-	CASSEPPGQAEKLFF	TGTGCCAGCAGTGAACCCCCCGGACAGGCTGAAAAACTGTTTTTT